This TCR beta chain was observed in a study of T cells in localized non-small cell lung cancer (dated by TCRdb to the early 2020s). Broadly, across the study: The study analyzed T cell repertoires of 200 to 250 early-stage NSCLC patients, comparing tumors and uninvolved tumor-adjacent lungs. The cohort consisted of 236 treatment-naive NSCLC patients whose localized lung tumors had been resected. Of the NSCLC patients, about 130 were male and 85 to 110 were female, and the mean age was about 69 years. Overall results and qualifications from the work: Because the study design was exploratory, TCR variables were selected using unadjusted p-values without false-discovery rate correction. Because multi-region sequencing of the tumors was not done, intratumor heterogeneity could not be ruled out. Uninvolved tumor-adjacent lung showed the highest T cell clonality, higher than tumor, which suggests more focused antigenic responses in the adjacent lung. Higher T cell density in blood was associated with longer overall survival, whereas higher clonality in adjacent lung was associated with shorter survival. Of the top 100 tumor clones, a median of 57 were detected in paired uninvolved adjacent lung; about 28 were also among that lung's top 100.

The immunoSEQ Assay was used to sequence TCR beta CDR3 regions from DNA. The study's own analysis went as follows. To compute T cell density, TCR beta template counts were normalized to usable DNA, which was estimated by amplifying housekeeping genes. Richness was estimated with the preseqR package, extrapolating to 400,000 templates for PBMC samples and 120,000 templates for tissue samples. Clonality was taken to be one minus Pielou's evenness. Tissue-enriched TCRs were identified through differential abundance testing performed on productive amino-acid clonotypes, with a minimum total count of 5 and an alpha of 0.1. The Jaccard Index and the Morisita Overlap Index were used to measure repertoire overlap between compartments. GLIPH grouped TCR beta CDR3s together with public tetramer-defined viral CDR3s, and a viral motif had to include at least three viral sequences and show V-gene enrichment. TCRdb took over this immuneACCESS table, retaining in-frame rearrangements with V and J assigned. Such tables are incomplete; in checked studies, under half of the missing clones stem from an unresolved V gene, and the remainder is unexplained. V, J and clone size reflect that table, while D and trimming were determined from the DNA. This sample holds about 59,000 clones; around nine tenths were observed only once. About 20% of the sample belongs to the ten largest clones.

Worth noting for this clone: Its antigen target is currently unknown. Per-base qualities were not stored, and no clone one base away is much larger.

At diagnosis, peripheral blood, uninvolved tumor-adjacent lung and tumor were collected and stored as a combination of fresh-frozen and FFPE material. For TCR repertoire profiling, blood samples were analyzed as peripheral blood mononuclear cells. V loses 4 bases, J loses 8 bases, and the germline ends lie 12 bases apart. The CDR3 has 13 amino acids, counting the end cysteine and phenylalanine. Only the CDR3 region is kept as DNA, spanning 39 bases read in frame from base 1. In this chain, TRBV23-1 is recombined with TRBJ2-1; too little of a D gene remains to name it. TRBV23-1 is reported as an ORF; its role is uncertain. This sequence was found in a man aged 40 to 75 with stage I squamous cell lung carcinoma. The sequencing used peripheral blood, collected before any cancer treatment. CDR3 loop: CASSPSPDYEQFF. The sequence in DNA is TGCGCCAGCAGTCCGTCGCCCGACTATGAGCAGTTCTTC.